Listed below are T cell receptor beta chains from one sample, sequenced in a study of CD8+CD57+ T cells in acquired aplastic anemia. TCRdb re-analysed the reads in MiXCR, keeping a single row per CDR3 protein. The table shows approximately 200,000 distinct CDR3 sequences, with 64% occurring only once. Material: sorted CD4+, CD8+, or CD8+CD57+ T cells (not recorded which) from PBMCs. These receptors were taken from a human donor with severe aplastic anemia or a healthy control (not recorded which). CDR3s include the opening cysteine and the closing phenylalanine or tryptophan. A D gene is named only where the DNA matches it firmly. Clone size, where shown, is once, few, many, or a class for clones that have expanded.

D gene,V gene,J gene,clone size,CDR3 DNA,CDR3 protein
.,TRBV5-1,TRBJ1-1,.,TGCGCCAGCAGCCACGACTGGGGTGAAGCTTTCTTT,CASSHDWGEAFF
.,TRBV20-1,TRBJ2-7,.,TGCAGTGCTAGAACGGCTAGCTCCTACGAGCAGTACTTC,CSARTASSYEQYF
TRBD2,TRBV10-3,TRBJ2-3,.,TGTGCCAGCAGTGGTCTAGCGGGGCGCACAGATACGCAGTATTTT,CASSGLAGRTDTQYF
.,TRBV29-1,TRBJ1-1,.,TGCAGCGTTGATTTTCGGGTTGCGAACACTGAAGCTTTCTTT,CSVDFRVANTEAFF
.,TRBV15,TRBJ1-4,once,TGTGCCACCAGCAGGGATTCAACTAATGAAAAACTGTTTTTT,CATSRDSTNEKLFF
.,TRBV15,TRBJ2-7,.,TGTGCCACCAGCTCTCGGACTACAGGGAGGGAGCAGTACTTC,CATSSRTTGREQYF
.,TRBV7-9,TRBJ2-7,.,TGTGCCAGCAGCTTAGTAGAGGCGGCCACCTACGAGCAGTACTTC,CASSLVEAATYEQYF
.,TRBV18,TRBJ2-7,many,TGTGCCAGCTCACCAGTACAGGGTACCTACGAGCAGTACTTC,CASSPVQGTYEQYF
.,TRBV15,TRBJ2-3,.,TGTGCCACCAGCAGAGACCTCGAAGATACGCAGTATTTT,CATSRDLEDTQYF
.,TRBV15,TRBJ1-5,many,TGTGCCACCAGCAGAGATGGACAAAGCAATCAGCCCCAGCATTTT,CATSRDGQSNQPQHF
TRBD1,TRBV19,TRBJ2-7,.,TGTGCCAGTAGCCTTAGACAGGGATCCTACGAGCAGTACTTC,CASSLRQGSYEQYF
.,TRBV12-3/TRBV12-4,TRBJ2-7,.,TGTGCCAGCAGTTTGGAGTACCCTCGGGAGCAGTACTTC,CASSLEYPREQYF
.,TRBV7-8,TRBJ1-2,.,TGTGCCAGCAGCCCCGGGGGGGCTGGAGGCTACACCTTC,CASSPGGAGGYTF
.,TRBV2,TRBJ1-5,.,TGTGCCAGCAGCGAAAGGGCAGACAATAGCAATCAGCCCCAGCATTTT,CASSERADNSNQPQHF
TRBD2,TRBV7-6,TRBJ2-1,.,TGTGCCAGCAGCTACTTAGCGGGGGGGGAATACAATGAGCAGTTCTTC,CASSYLAGGEYNEQFF
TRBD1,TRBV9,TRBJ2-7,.,TGTGCCAGCAGCGTCGGGACAGGGAACTACGAGCAGTACTTC,CASSVGTGNYEQYF
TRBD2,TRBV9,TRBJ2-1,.,TGTGCCAGCAGCGTGATAGCGGGGGTGAATGAGCAGTTCTTC,CASSVIAGVNEQFF
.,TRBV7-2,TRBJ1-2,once,TGTGCCAGCAGCCAATGGGGGGGGGAGGGCTACACCTTC,CASSQWGGEGYTF
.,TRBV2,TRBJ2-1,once,TGTGCCAGCAGTGTCGCTTACAATGAGCAGTTCTTC,CASSVAYNEQFF
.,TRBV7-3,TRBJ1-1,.,TGTGCCAGCAGCCTATTAGGCACTGAAGCTTTCTTT,CASSLLGTEAFF
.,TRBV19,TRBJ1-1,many,TGTGCCAGTAGTACCCAGAGGGACGGGAGTTTTGAGGAGACTGAAGCTTTCTTT,CASSTQRDGSFEETEAFF
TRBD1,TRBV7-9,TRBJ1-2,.,TGTGCCAGCAGCTTCAGGGGGGAGTATGGCTACACCTTC,CASSFRGEYGYTF
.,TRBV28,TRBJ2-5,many,TGTGCCACCGAGAGCCCGGGACAAAAGCAAGAGACCCAGTACTTC,CATESPGQKQETQYF
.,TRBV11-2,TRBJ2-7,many,TGTGCCAGCAGCTTAGTCGGCAGGGCTTACGAGCAGTACTTC,CASSLVGRAYEQYF
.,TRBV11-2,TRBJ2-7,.,TGTGCCAGCAGCCCGTATTCGGACTTCACCTACGAGCAGTACTTC,CASSPYSDFTYEQYF
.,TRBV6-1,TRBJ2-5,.,TGTGCCAGCAGTGCACGGGCAGAGACCCAGTACTTC,CASSARAETQYF
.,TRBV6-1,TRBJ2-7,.,TGTGCCAGCATGGATTGGGGGCAAGGCAGAGATCACTACGAGCAGTACTTC,CASMDWGQGRDHYEQYF
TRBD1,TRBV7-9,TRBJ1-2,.,TGCGCCAGCAGCCAAGAGAATGTCGGACAGGGTGCTGGCTACACCTTC,CASSQENVGQGAGYTF
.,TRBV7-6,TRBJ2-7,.,TGTGCCAGCAGCTTAGGGGGGAGCGACGAGCAGTACTTC,CASSLGGSDEQYF
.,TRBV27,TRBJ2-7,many,TGTGCCAGCAGTCCGTCCAAGGTGACCTACGAGCAGTACTTC,CASSPSKVTYEQYF
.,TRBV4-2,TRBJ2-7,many,TGTGCCAGCAGCCAAGAAGAGGGATACGAGCAGTACTTC,CASSQEEGYEQYF
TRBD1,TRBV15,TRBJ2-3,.,TGTGCCACCAGCGATATAACAGGGGATTCTTCAGATACGCAGTATTTT,CATSDITGDSSDTQYF
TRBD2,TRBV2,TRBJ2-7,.,TGTGCCAGCAGTGAAGCGCTTCGGGACTACTCCTACGAGCAGTACTTC,CASSEALRDYSYEQYF
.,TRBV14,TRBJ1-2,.,TGTGCCAGCAGCCACGACAGGAAGGGGGGAGGCTACACCTTC,CASSHDRKGGGYTF
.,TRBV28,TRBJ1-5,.,TGTGCCGGCAGTTCCTTTTATACCCAGGCTCCCAATCAGCCCCAGCATTTT,CAGSSFYTQAPNQPQHF
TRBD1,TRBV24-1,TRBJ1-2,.,TGTGCCACCAGTGATTTGAGACGGACAGGGGAGGGCTACACCTTC,CATSDLRRTGEGYTF
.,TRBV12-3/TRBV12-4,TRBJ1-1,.,TGTGCCAGCAGTTTAGGAGGTGGACGGGGAGCTGCAGCTTTCTTT,CASSLGGGRGAAAFF
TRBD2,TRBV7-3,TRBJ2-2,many,TGTGCCAGCAGTAGCGGGGGGGAAACCGGGGAGCTGTTTTTT,CASSSGGETGELFF
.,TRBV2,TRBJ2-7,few,TGTGCCACCAGAGGTTCAGCGAAGTACGAGCAGTACTTC,CATRGSAKYEQYF
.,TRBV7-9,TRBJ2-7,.,TGTGCCAGCAGTTCCCTCTACGAGCGGTACTTC,CASSSLYERYF
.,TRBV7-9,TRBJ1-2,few,TGTGCCAGCAGCCCAGGCGGACAGACCTACACCTTC,CASSPGGQTYTF
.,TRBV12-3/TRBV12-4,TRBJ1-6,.,TGTGCCAGCAGTTTTAAGGGGCCCCTCCACTTT,CASSFKGPLHF
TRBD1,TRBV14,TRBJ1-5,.,TGTGCCAGCAGCGTAGAGGCAGGGGGAGGTCAGCCCCAGCATTTT,CASSVEAGGGQPQHF
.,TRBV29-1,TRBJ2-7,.,TGCAGCAGTGAAGCGGCGTGGAGCTACGAGCAGTACTTC,CSSEAAWSYEQYF
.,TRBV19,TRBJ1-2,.,TGTGCCAGTACCTATACCGAGCTTAACTATGGCTACACCTTC,CASTYTELNYGYTF
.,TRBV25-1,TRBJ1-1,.,TGTGCCAGCAGGAGAGAGGGCTACACTGAAGCTTTCTTT,CASRREGYTEAFF
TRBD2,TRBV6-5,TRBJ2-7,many,TGTGCCAGCACCCTCAGCCCCCGAGGGGAGGGAGACGAGCAGTACTTC,CASTLSPRGEGDEQYF
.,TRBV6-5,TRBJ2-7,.,TGTGCCAGCAGGAGACTCATTCATCGAGAGTACTTC,CASRRLIHREYF
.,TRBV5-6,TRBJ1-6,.,TGTGCCACCCAAGGACAGAATCTTCAAAATTCACCCCTCCACTTT,CATQGQNLQNSPLHF
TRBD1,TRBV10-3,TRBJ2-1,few,TGTGCCAGCAGTGAAGAGGGCGGGACAGGGTTGAGCAATGAGCAGTTCTTC,CASSEEGGTGLSNEQFF